The source of this T cell receptor beta chain is a study of metastatic and nonmetastatic thyroid tumors. On the study more broadly: A comparison of repertoires was made across blood and tumor or nodule tissue from malignant and benign thyroid patients.

The CDR3 covers 14 residues. CDR1 is SGHVS, CDR2 FQNEAQ, per germline. The V and J ends lost 3 bases and 3 bases respectively, with 9 bases between them. Findings of the study overall: Significantly higher TCR beta diversity was reportedly seen in malignant thyroid tumors than benign nodules, in blood and tumor.

Per the study methods: Across clinicopathological groups, CDR3 differences served as the basis for building a distant-metastasis classifier for papillary thyroid cancer. TCRdb re-called clones from the PCR reads using MiXCR. These V and J calls rely on TCRdb rather than the paper's analysis. Of roughly 7,100 clones listed, 27% are singletons. Among the patients, none had received any treatment before thyroid surgery. This clone was seen at least ten times. Its antigen is unidentified. The specimen was adjacent normal tissue. The chain couples TRBV7-8 to TRBJ1-5; tentatively, D is TRBD1 (5 bases). This TCR was sampled from a female donor with papillary thyroid cancer or a benign thyroid nodule (not recorded which). Some clones in this sample may be carry-over from other donors' samples. CDR3 region: CASSLGQVNQPQHF. In nucleotides, the CDR3 is TGTGCCAGCAGCTTGGGGCAGGTCAATCAGCCCCAGCATTTT.